The subject of this entry is one T cell receptor (beta chain). The clone's antigen remains unknown. The input lacks base qualities; no much larger clone sits a single base away. The data are from a study of T cell responses to AZD1222 COVID-19 vaccine (dated by TCRdb to the early 2020s). Notes on the research overall: AZD1222 recipients given second doses at about 4 weeks or at about 12 weeks were pooled, since spike-specific TCR depth and breadth were not found to differ between the two schedules. A total of more than 230 trial participants underwent TCR sequencing, of whom more than 200 had received two doses of AZD1222 and some 25 had received two doses of the MenACWY control vaccine. Trial participants were enrolled by age into subgroups of 18-55, 56-69 and 70-plus years, and around 150, 28 and 57 TCR-sequenced participants, respectively, were included in these subgroups. Beyond this particular receptor, the publication reports: Conclusions about previously exposed vaccinees were limited because only a handful of AZD1222 recipients were SARS-CoV-2 seropositive at baseline. The whole spike protein was spanned by vaccine-associated CD4 TCRs, and dominant responses were seen in regions 160-218 and 743-854. Participants were mostly white British, with more females than males. The authors suggested clonal diversity may have been underestimated. Because no day 14 peak-response samples were available, repertoires were characterized only after the peak T cell response. The 56-69-year group was small, and its depth increase did not reach significance, likely because of low power. Epitopes outside the regions mutated in the B.1.351 and B.1.1.7 variants were reportedly recognized by nearly half of the unique spike-specific TCRs. After two AZD1222 doses, both the breadth and the depth of spike-specific TCRs were significantly higher than at day 0 and than in MenACWY recipients.

The CDR3 regions of human TCRbeta chains were subjected to immunosequencing. Turning to the authors' computational methods: TCRs in the repertoires were compared against a reference library of SARS-CoV-2-specific TCRs that had been generated with the MIRA antigen-specificity platform. Breadth was defined as the fraction of unique TCRs that were SARS-CoV-2-associated. Depth was defined as the fraction of total T cells that were SARS-CoV-2-associated. Using the MIRA data, each spike-specific TCR was mapped to the spike region that the TCR reacts to and placed in a CD4 or CD8 class. Log10-transformed breadth and depth values were compared by one-way ANOVA with Sidak's multiple comparisons tests. TCRdb obtained this table from immuneACCESS and retained in-frame rearrangements with V and J assigned. These tables miss some clones; where compared with another copy, unresolved V genes account for less than half of the shortfall, and the remainder is unexplained. V, J and clone size derive from that table, while D and trimming were established from the DNA sequence. This sample holds some 170,000 clones; approximately 90% were observed only once. The top ten constitute 2.5% to 3% of the sample.

This specimen's time point label, interpreted: baseline before first vaccination. Samples from vaccinated people were obtained from the UK trials COV001 and COV002, which included a single-blind randomized controlled phase 2/3 trial of AZD1222 (ChAdOx1 nCoV-19) in healthy adults. For TCRbeta chain sequencing, PBMC samples from trial participants were taken at day 0 and at day 28 after the second dose. V drops 0 bases and J drops 4 bases, leaving 12 bases in between. Counted from cysteine to phenylalanine, this CDR3 has 15 amino acids. CDR3 DNA only is kept here, 45 bases in frame from base 1. CDR1 LGHNA and CDR2 YNFKEQ were looked up in the germline V gene.

The TCR originated in an adult in good health. The chain is made from TRBV4-2 and TRBJ1-2; TRBD1 is a possible D gene, resting on 6 matching bases. The specimen was peripheral blood, collected on day 0 of AZD1222 vaccination. The bases are TGTGCCAGCAGCCAAGATCAATGGACAGTCTATGGCTACACCTTC. This gives the protein CASSQDQWTVYGYTF.